The next 25 T cell receptor beta chains were all read from a single sample in a study of prognosis after radiotherapy for stage I lung cancer. Amplification of TCR beta CDR3 from genomic DNA used two-round multiplex PCR. Every TRBV and TRBJ gene had its own specific primer in first-round PCR. TCRdb passed the multiplex PCR reads through MiXCR, listing each CDR3 protein once. Among roughly 13,000 distinct CDR3 sequences, around 48% were seen once, and the ten largest hold about 27%. Sequencing used PBMCs, obtained before or after stereotactic body radiation therapy (not recorded which). The receptors were gathered from a donor aged 50 or older with non-small cell lung cancer.

This clonotype was observed at least ten times. The chain combines TRBV20-1 with TRBJ1-5; D not certain. V lost 3 bases and J lost 1, with 10 bases in between. Germline V gene sequence: CDR1 DFQATT, CDR2 SNEGSKA (reference sequence). The CDR3 sequence is 14 residues long. This CDR3 is CSASELQSNQPQHF. The CDR3 nucleotides are TGCAGTGCTAGTGAGCTTCAAAGCAATCAGCCCCAGCATTTT.

This clonotype was seen at least ten times. The chain links TRBV19 to TRBJ1-1; 7 bases are a match to TRBD1. Germline lookup yields CDR1 LNHDA and CDR2 SQIVND (reference sequence). The CDR3 is 15 amino acids. V lost 6 bases and J lost 2; bases outside the gene matches: 9. CDR3 protein: CASSLDRALNTEAFF. The CDR3, as DNA: TGTGCCAGTAGCCTTGACAGGGCTCTAAACACTGAAGCTTTCTTT.

Of note for this clonotype: A read error likely explains this, since a far larger clone differs by one base. V is TRBV27 and J is TRBJ2-5, with 10 bases that match TRBD2. V trimming: 5 bases; J trimming: 5 bases; junction bases outside the gene matches: 8. Germline V CDR1 and CDR2: MNHEY, SMNVEV (reference sequence). There are 15 residues in the CDR3. The chain's CDR3 is CASSLGLAVTETQYF. CDR3 nucleotide sequence: TGTGCCAGCAGTCTCGGACTAGCGGTAACGGAGACCCAGTACTTC.

A few counts support this clonotype. This sequence joins TRBV20-1 and TRBJ2-3, with D possibly being TRBD2 (6 bases). Deletions cut 3 bases from V and 5 bases from J, with 15 bases between. This CDR3 region has 14 residues. Germline loops: CDR1 DFQATT, CDR2 SNEGSKA (reference sequence). The CDR3 loop reads CSASGGLTLDTQYF. DNA of the CDR3: TGCAGTGCTAGTGGGGGACTCACCCTAGATACGCAGTATTTT.

V usage is TRBV3-1 and J usage is TRBJ1-6; D might be TRBD1 (5 bases). The length of the CDR3 is 17 residues. Trimming took 2 bases from V and 6 from J, leaving 17 bases between them. The germline V gene encodes CDR1 LGHDT and CDR2 YNNKEL (reference sequence). The chain's CDR3 is CASSQLAPPGTNSPLHF. CDR3 coding DNA: TGTGCCAGCAGCCAACTAGCGCCACCGGGGACTAATTCACCCCTCCACTTT.

For this clonotype: It is likely a read error: a sequence one base away is far more abundant. This CDR3 reads CASESGTYTQYF. The CDR3 DNA is TGTGCCAGCGAGTCAGGCACATATACGCAGTATTTT. V and J are TRBV6-8 and TRBJ2-3; no clear D. Per germline, CDR1 MNHGY and CDR2 SAAAGT. The CDR3 totals 12 residues.

The chain couples TRBV2 to TRBJ2-7, with D hard to call. Trimming cost V 8 bases and J 1 base, with 9 bases left between them. Germline V gene sequence: CDR1 SNHLY, CDR2 FYNNEI. The CDR3 covers 12 residues. CDR3 sequence reads: CASASGSYEQYF. CDR3 nucleotide sequence: TGTGCCAGCGCGTCGGGTTCCTACGAGCAGTACTTC.

With regard to this clonotype: This is likely an artifact of a read error, given a far larger clone one base away. The rearrangement links TRBV7-2 to TRBJ2-1, with 7 bases aligning to TRBD2. This CDR3 region has 19 residues. J was trimmed by 6 bases and V by 5 bases; bases with no gene match: 22. In germline, CDR1 is SGHTA, CDR2 FQGNSA. The CDR3 DNA reads as TGTGCCAGCAGCCCCCCTTTGTGGTGTAGGACTAGGGGTTCCAATGAGCAGTTCTTC. Protein sequence: CASSPPLWCRTRGSNEQFF.

A remark on this clonotype: At one of its ends the junction is not consistent with the germline gene, which may arise from a read error. V and J are TRBV7-9 and TRBJ2-2; a possible D gene is TRBD2 (5 bases). In germline, CDR1 is SEHNR, CDR2 FQNEAQ (reference sequence). The CDR3 totals 13 residues. The CDR3, as DNA: TGTGTCAGCAGCTTCGGGTTGGCCGGGGAGCCGTTTTTT. It translates to CVSSFGLAGEPFF.

This clonotype has a count of ten or more. The chain uses TRBV5-4 and TRBJ2-6; no clear D. The germline V and J ends were trimmed by 0 bases and 1 base, with 5 bases remaining between them. This CDR3 region has 15 residues. CDR1 is SGHNT and CDR2 is YYREEE in the germline V gene (reference sequence). The CDR3 DNA follows: TGTGCCAGCAGCTTGGGTCCTTCTGGGGCCAACGTCCTGACTTTC. Translation gives CASSLGPSGANVLTF.

This clonotype was seen repeatedly, ten times or more. The chain is built from TRBV5-1 and TRBJ2-5; D might be TRBD1 or TRBD2, each matching 5 bases. Deletions cut 2 bases from V and 5 bases from J, with 19 bases between. Per the germline V gene, CDR1 is SGHRS and CDR2 is YFSETQ. The length of the CDR3 is 16 residues. The DNA of the CDR3 is TGCGCCAGCAGCTTCGAACCGGGACCGGGGAAGGAGACCCAGTACTTC. Its translation is CASSFEPGPGKETQYF. The variable domain in full, completed from reference TRBV5-1 and TRBJ2-5, reads KAGVTQTPRYLIKTRGQQVTLSCSPISGHRSVSWYQQTPGQGLQFLFEYFSETQRNKGNFPGRFSGRQFSNSRSEMNVSTLELGDSALYLCASSFEPGPGKETQYFGPGTRLLVL.

On this clonotype: At one end, the junction sequence differs from germline, possibly due to a read error. The chain employs TRBV6-2 or TRBV6-3 and TRBJ1-3; D gene unclear. From germline, CDR1 is MNHEY and CDR2 SVGEGT. The CDR3 runs to 17 residues. The CDR3 protein is CASSYWPSGVGRNTMYF. For the CDR3, the DNA is TGTGCCAGCAGTTACTGGCCGTCCGGCGTCGGGAGAAACACCATGTATTTT.

This clonotype was picked up many times. This chain links TRBV4-2 with TRBJ2-3, with 8 bases identical to TRBD2. The CDR3 is 18 amino acids. CDR1 is LGHNA and CDR2 is YNFKEQ in the germline V gene. With V trimmed by 4 bases and J by 4 bases, 16 bases remained unmatched. In DNA form, the CDR3 reads TGTGCCAGCAGCCCCGACGAACGAGCGGGAGAGTCCCCAGATACGCAGTATTTT. It specifies CASSPDERAGESPDTQYF.

Within the sample, this clonotype is medium-sized (0.01 to 0.1%). The V gene is TRBV5-1, the J gene TRBJ1-6, with D perhaps matching TRBD1 (5 bases). V was shortened by 0 bases and J by 7 bases, with 8 bases between the two germline ends. Germline loops: CDR1 SGHRS, CDR2 YFSETQ. The CDR3 loop spans 14 amino acids. The CDR3, as DNA: TGCGCCAGCAGCTTGGTGGGGGGGAATTCACCCCTCCACTTT. Translating gives CASSLVGGNSPLHF. Based on the CDR3 plus reference TRBV5-1 and TRBJ1-6, the full variable domain is KAGVTQTPRYLIKTRGQQVTLSCSPISGHRSVSWYQQTPGQGLQFLFEYFSETQRNKGNFPGRFSGRQFSNSRSEMNVSTLELGDSALYLCASSLVGGNSPLHFGNGTRLTVT.

This sequence joins TRBV20-1 and TRBJ2-3; D ambiguous. CDR3 length: 12 amino acids. The V gene's germline CDR1 is DFQATT and CDR2 SNEGSKA (reference sequence). The DNA for the CDR3 is TGCAGCCCTGCGGTAAACACAGATACGCAGTATTTT. This sequence encodes CSPAVNTDTQYF.

This clonotype was observed at least ten times. This sequence joins TRBV4-3 and TRBJ2-2; possibly TRBD1 or TRBD2 for D (5 bases each). Trimming took off 0 bases at V and 3 bases at J, with 14 bases between the two ends. The CDR3 is made up of 17 amino acids. The germline CDR1 and CDR2 sequences are LGHNA and YSLEER. CDR3 sequence: CASSQDLRGWDTGELFF. The CDR3 bases are TGCGCCAGCAGCCAAGATCTGAGGGGTTGGGACACCGGGGAGCTGTTTTTT.

This chain joins TRBV6-1 and TRBJ2-3, with a weak D call TRBD2 (5 bases). V dropped 0 bases and J dropped 0 bases, with 10 bases sitting between them. This CDR3 region has 16 residues. Germline V CDR1 and CDR2: MNHNS, SASEGT. The CDR3 DNA is TGTGCCAGCAGTGAAGCCCTTGGCGGGAGCACAGATACGCAGTATTTT. Protein: CASSEALGGSTDTQYF.

The chain employs TRBV6-1 and TRBJ2-1; TRBD2 matches 10 bases. The V gene end was trimmed by 8 bases and the J gene end by 5 bases; junction bases not matched to a gene: 9. CDR1 is MNHNS, CDR2 SASEGT, per germline. This CDR3 has 15 amino acids. CDR3 nucleotides: TGTGCCAGCCGTCCGACAGCGGGAGGGGACAATGAGCAGTTCTTC. This sequence encodes CASRPTAGGDNEQFF.

Turning to this clonotype: A far larger clone is one base from this, pointing to a likely read error. The rearrangement uses TRBV20-1 and TRBJ2-5, with D maybe TRBD1 (6 bases). The J call may be incorrect, as the DNA end agrees better with TRBJ2-1. Germline V gives CDR1 DFQATT, CDR2 SNEGSKA (reference sequence). The CDR3 spans 14 residues. The CDR3 region is CSAVRLTGDNEQFF. In nucleotides, the CDR3 is TGCAGTGCCGTAAGACTGACAGGCGACAATGAGCAGTTCTTC.

The chain joins TRBV30 to TRBJ2-7; weak D call: TRBD1 (6 bases). This CDR3 is built from 11 residues. Germline-derived CDR1 and CDR2 are GTSNPN and SVGIG (reference sequence). V was trimmed by 2 bases and J by 11 bases, leaving 13 bases between them. This CDR3 is CAWSKQGPEYF. The CDR3 coding sequence is TGTGCCTGGAGTAAACAGGGCCCGGAGTACTTC.

V is TRBV6-9 and J is TRBJ1-1; 8 bases match TRBD1. V shed 3 bases and J 7 bases; nucleotides not matched to a gene: 10. Germline CDR1 reads MNHGY; CDR2 reads SVAAGI. The CDR3 loop spans 15 amino acids. The CDR3 nucleotides are TGTGCCAGCAGTTACATAACAGGGGGGTTCAATGAAGCTTTCTTT. Encoded protein: CASSYITGGFNEAFF.

This clonotype has a single count. J is TRBJ2-7 and V is TRBV2; the D is unclear. Trimming took off 5 bases at V and 2 bases at J, with 1 base between the two ends. Germline CDR1 and CDR2: SNHLY and FYNNEI. CDR3 length equals 10 residues. CDR3 loop: CASSTYEQYF. CDR3 DNA: TGTGCCAGCAGTACCTACGAGCAGTACTTC.

On this clonotype: A far larger clone differs by one base, so this is likely a read error. V gene TRBV6-8 combines with J gene TRBJ2-1, with 9 bases lining up with TRBD2. Germline lookup yields CDR1 MNHGY and CDR2 SAAAGT. Unmatched junction bases numbered 14, after V lost 7 bases and J lost 4 bases. This CDR3 is built from 17 residues. The CDR3 bases are TGTGCCAGCATCGAACCTTTAGCGGGAGTCGGGTACAATGAGCAGTTCTTC. Encoded protein: CASIEPLAGVGYNEQFF.

The chain links TRBV7-6 to TRBJ2-1; a possible D gene is TRBD2 (5 bases). Germline CDR1 is SGHVS and CDR2 is FNYEAQ. There are 13 residues in the CDR3. V was cut by 5 bases and J by 6 bases, with 11 bases left in between. This CDR3 is CASSGGLFNEQFF. In DNA form, the CDR3 reads TGTGCCAGCAGCGGCGGACTTTTCAATGAGCAGTTCTTC. The full variable domain, with the rest looked up from reference TRBV7-6 and TRBJ2-1, is GAGVSQSPRYKVTKRGQDVALRCDPISGHVSLYWYRQALGQGPEFLTYFNYEAQQDKSGLPNDRFSAERPEGSISTLTIQRTEQRDSAMYRCASSGGLFNEQFFGPGTRLTVL.

By share, this clonotype counts as medium-sized. CDR3 sequence: CSARDSGALPYEQYF. The CDR3 DNA is TGCAGTGCTAGAGATTCGGGGGCGCTTCCCTACGAGCAGTACTTC. The V call is TRBV20-1, the J call TRBJ2-7; D could derive from TRBD1 or TRBD2 (6 bases each). With 0 bases removed from V and 2 bases from J, the gap between germline ends came to 14 bases. The CDR3 length is 15 residues. Germline CDR1 reads DFQATT; CDR2 reads SNEGSKA (reference sequence).